One and the same sample provided the 30 T cell receptor beta chains below, sequenced in a study of radiation and T cells in renal cell carcinoma. Method: immunoSEQ multiplex PCR; TCRdb's copy keeps in-frame clones and lacks some. The profile shows approximately 170,000 clones, less than 90% of them singletons. Time point reported: blood 4 weeks post-SBRT, at nephrectomy. The treatment here: 15 Gy SBRT to primary tumor, nephrectomy 4 weeks later. This sample comprised blood, obtained from a patient whose treatment included radiotherapy and nephrectomy. These TCRs come from a woman aged 45-65 years with renal cell carcinoma.

The CDR3 bases are TGTGCCAGCAGCACGTACAGGGGACTCCTCTCTGGAAACACCATATATTTT. Its protein is CASSTYRGLLSGNTIYF. The chain is built from TRBV7-8 and TRBJ1-3, with 7 nucleotides matching TRBD1. V trimming: 5 bases; J trimming: 0 bases; junction bases outside the gene matches: 10. CDR3 size: 17 residues. Looked up from germline, CDR1 is SGHVS and CDR2 is FQNEAQ.

This sequence joins TRBV5-1 and TRBJ2-2; D uncertain. V dropped 0 bases and J dropped 3 bases, with 6 bases sitting between them. This CDR3 is built from 14 residues. Germline V lookup: CDR1 SGHRS, CDR2 YFSETQ. The CDR3 DNA reads as TGCGCCAGCAGCTTGGCTGGGGACACCGGGGAGCTGTTTTTT. This translates into CASSLAGDTGELFF.

The rearrangement uses TRBV7-8 and TRBJ1-5; 8 bases are shared with TRBD1. With V trimmed by 3 bases and J by 7 bases, 5 bases remained unmatched. This CDR3 has 14 amino acids. Germline values: CDR1 SGHVS, CDR2 FQNEAQ. This CDR3 reads CASSLNRGDQPQHF. The DNA for the CDR3 is TGTGCCAGCAGCTTGAACAGGGGGGACCAGCCCCAGCATTTT.

The chain links TRBV5-1 to TRBJ2-6; D may be TRBD2 (6 bases). Trimming shortened V by 4 bases and J by 2 bases, and 16 bases separated the two germline ends. Germline V gene sequence: CDR1 SGHRS, CDR2 YFSETQ. There are 17 residues in the CDR3. The CDR3 DNA sequence: TGCGCCAGCAGCAAGGACATCGGAGGGACTGGGGCCAACGTCCTGACTTTC. Translation gives CASSKDIGGTGANVLTF.

This clone was picked up one time. V and J are TRBV7-2 and TRBJ1-4; no firm D call. CDR1 and CDR2 from the germline V gene are SGHTA and FQGNSA. V was shortened by 1 base and J by 8 bases, with 14 bases between the two germline ends. CDR3 length equals 15 residues. DNA for the CDR3: TGTGCCAGCAGCTTAGTGCGGGGAGTGGAGGAAAAACTGTTTTTT. It is translated as CASSLVRGVEEKLFF.

The rearrangement links TRBV29-1 to TRBJ1-4; D is unresolved. In germline, CDR1 is SQVTM, CDR2 ANQGSEA. CDR3 length: 11 residues. V lost 6 bases, J lost 0 bases, and 2 bases lay in between. CDR3 bases: TGCAGCGTCGCAACTAATGAAAAACTGTTTTTT. Translation: CSVATNEKLFF.

The rearrangement uses TRBV19 and TRBJ1-3, with TRBD1 matching 8 bases. The junction had 5 bases not matched to a gene; V was cut back by 5 bases and J by 2 bases. CDR3 size: 15 residues. Per the germline V gene, CDR1 is LNHDA and CDR2 is SQIVND (reference sequence). In DNA, the CDR3 is TGTGCCAGTAGTCCACAGACAGGGGCTGGAAACACCATATATTTT. This codes for CASSPQTGAGNTIYF.

The rearrangement links TRBV15 to TRBJ1-1, with D possibly being TRBD1 (5 bases). Trimming shortened V by 2 bases and J by 3 bases, and 7 bases separated the two germline ends. The CDR3 is 13 amino acids. Germline assignment: CDR1 LNHNV and CDR2 YYDKDF (reference sequence). The DNA of the CDR3 is TGTGCCACCAGCAGACGGGGGGACACTGAAGCTTTCTTT. Residues: CATSRRGDTEAFF.

The rearrangement links TRBV10-3 to TRBJ1-5; maybe TRBD1 (6 bases). With 7 bases removed from V and 5 bases from J, the gap between germline ends came to 15 bases. CDR3 size: 14 residues. In germline, CDR1 is ENHRY, CDR2 SYGVKD. CDR3 residues: CAIKGGREDQPQHF. As DNA, the CDR3 is TGTGCCATCAAGGGGGGCAGGGAAGATCAGCCCCAGCATTTT.

The chain combines TRBV29-1 with TRBJ1-1; D unclear. Trimming stripped 5 bases from V and 1 base from J, with 8 bases between. This CDR3 is built from 12 residues. Germline loops: CDR1 SQVTM, CDR2 ANQGSEA. CDR3 in DNA: TGCAGCGTTACCACATCGAACACTGAAGCTTTCTTT. This encodes CSVTTSNTEAFF. Variable domain in full (rest from reference TRBV29-1 and TRBJ1-1): SAVISQKPSRDICQRGTSLTIQCQVDSQVTMMFWYRQQPGQSLTLIATANQGSEATYESGFVIDKFPISRPNLTFSTLTVSNMSPEDSSIYLCSVTTSNTEAFFGQGTRLTVV.

This sequence joins TRBV7-8 and TRBJ1-2; tentatively, D is TRBD1 (5 bases). This CDR3 has 14 residues. Germline loops: CDR1 SGHVS, CDR2 FQNEAQ. V lost 1 base to trimming and J lost 6 bases, with 12 bases between them. CDR3 in amino acids: CASSLVRVLDGYTF. CDR3 nucleotide sequence: TGTGCCAGCAGCTTAGTCAGGGTCTTGGATGGCTACACCTTC.

The gene calls are TRBV7-9 and TRBJ2-7; 7 bases are shared with TRBD1. The CDR3 totals 13 residues. Per the germline V gene, CDR1 is SEHNR and CDR2 is FQNEAQ (reference sequence). Trimming at V came to 7 bases and at J to 2 bases, leaving 5 bases not matched to a gene. The CDR3 region has the DNA TGTGCCAGCACGACAGGGTGGACCTACGAGCAGTACTTC. Residues: CASTTGWTYEQYF.

The rearrangement links TRBV18 to TRBJ1-2, with TRBD1 matching over 8 bases. Germline V gives CDR1 KGHSH, CDR2 LQKENI. The CDR3 consists of 13 residues. V dropped 0 bases and J dropped 6; count of bases not matched to a gene: 0. The CDR3, as DNA: TGTGCCAGCTCACCACCGACAGGGGATGGCTACACCTTC. It encodes CASSPPTGDGYTF.

The chain uses TRBV9 and TRBJ2-7; 7 bases match TRBD1. Germline assignment: CDR1 SGDLS and CDR2 YYNGEE. The trim removed 4 bases at V and 0 bases at J, leaving 4 bases unmatched. CDR3 length equals 14 residues. CDR3 in amino acids: CASSFGQASYEQYF. The CDR3, as DNA: TGTGCCAGCAGCTTCGGACAGGCCTCCTACGAGCAGTACTTC.

V and J are TRBV7-2 and TRBJ1-5; TRBD1 is a possible D gene (5 bases). CDR3 length: 17 amino acids. Looked up from germline, CDR1 is SGHTA and CDR2 is FQGNSA. V was shortened by 1 base and J by 0 bases, with 13 bases between the two germline ends. CDR3 coding DNA: TGTGCCAGCAGCTTAGGGTCGGGGACCGCTAGCAATCAGCCCCAGCATTTT. It specifies CASSLGSGTASNQPQHF.

The chain carries TRBV18 and TRBJ2-7; no reliable D call. V was pared by 0 bases and J by 3 bases, with 9 bases between. This CDR3 is built from 14 residues. Germline loops: CDR1 KGHSH, CDR2 LQKENI. The CDR3: CASSPPSSRYEQYF. The CDR3 coding sequence is TGTGCCAGCTCACCACCCTCCTCTCGCTACGAGCAGTACTTC.

V gene TRBV14 combines with J gene TRBJ1-1, with D unresolved. This CDR3 region has 15 residues. V lost 2 bases, J lost 3 bases, and 13 bases lay in between. Germline CDR1 is SGHDN and CDR2 is FVKESK. The CDR3 region is CASSQRNVADTEAFF. In DNA form, the CDR3 reads TGTGCCAGCAGCCAAAGAAACGTCGCGGACACTGAAGCTTTCTTT. The full variable domain, with the rest looked up from reference TRBV14 and TRBJ1-1, is EAGVTQFPSHSVIEKGQTVTLRCDPISGHDNLYWYRRVMGKEIKFLLHFVKESKQDESGMPNNRFLAERTGGTYSTLKVQPAELEDSGVYFCASSQRNVADTEAFFGQGTRLTVV.

This clone was picked up many times. The chain joins TRBV6-1 to TRBJ1-2; 9 bases fit TRBD1. The CDR3 runs 15 residues. V gave up 10 bases and J gave up 3 bases; unmatched junction bases: 12. The V gene's germline CDR1 is MNHNS and CDR2 SASEGT. CDR3 DNA sequence: TGTGCCACCACTCCTAATCGGGACAGGGACTATGGCTACACCTTC. Translating gives CATTPNRDRDYGYTF.

V usage is TRBV7-9 and J usage is TRBJ1-1; 9 bases match TRBD1. Germline trimming cut 6 bases from V and 4 bases from J; bases unmatched to any gene: 3. Germline V lookup: CDR1 SEHNR, CDR2 FQNEAQ (reference sequence). The CDR3 totals 13 residues. The CDR3 DNA reads as TGTGCCAGCAGACCGACAGGGGGCACTGAAGCTTTCTTT. It yields the protein CASRPTGGTEAFF.

CDR3 bases: TGTGCCAGCAGTGAAGCGTTCGCCTACGAGCAGTACTTC. Protein: CASSEAFAYEQYF. The chain has TRBV2 and TRBJ2-7; D remains unclear. The CDR3 consists of 13 residues. Germline V CDR1 and CDR2: SNHLY, FYNNEI. V lost 0 bases to trimming and J lost 2 bases, with 5 bases between them.

The chain has TRBV28 and TRBJ1-1; D is perhaps TRBD1 (6 bases). The CDR3 length is 14 residues. Trimming stripped 2 bases from V and 4 bases from J, with 11 bases between. CDR1 MDHEN and CDR2 SYDVKM come from the germline V gene. CDR3 sequence: CASSLQGTGTEAFF. The CDR3 bases are TGTGCCAGCAGTTTACAGGGGACCGGCACTGAAGCTTTCTTT.

The chain employs TRBV27 and TRBJ2-7; the match to TRBD1 covers 9 bases. After removal of 6 bases from V and 4 bases from J, the junction contained 13 bases not matched to a gene. The CDR3 has 16 residues. The germline gives CDR1 MNHEY, CDR2 SMNVEV (reference sequence). For the CDR3, the DNA is TGTGCCAGCAGAAGTTTAGGGACAGGGACAATTTACGAGCAGTACTTC. Amino acid sequence: CASRSLGTGTIYEQYF.

The chain is built from TRBV5-1 and TRBJ2-3; 8 bases fit TRBD1. The CDR3 extends over 15 amino acids. Germline V gene sequence: CDR1 SGHRS, CDR2 YFSETQ. Trimming cost V 0 bases and J 2 bases; bases outside gene matches: 2. CDR3 coding DNA: TGCGCCAGCAGCTTGGCGGGACAGGTCACAGATACGCAGTATTTT. It yields the protein CASSLAGQVTDTQYF.

V gene TRBV10-3 combines with J gene TRBJ1-2, with a possible D match to TRBD1 (5 bases). The germline V gene encodes CDR1 ENHRY and CDR2 SYGVKD. CDR3 length: 12 residues. V gave up 2 bases and J gave up 8 bases, with 9 bases separating them. In nucleotides, the CDR3 is TGTGCCATCAGTGAGGGGGGATTGGGCTACACCTTC. Its translation is CAISEGGLGYTF.

The rearrangement uses TRBV28 and TRBJ1-1; D possibly corresponds to TRBD1 (5 bases). V lost 5 bases to trimming and J lost 4 bases, with 17 bases between them. Germline loops: CDR1 MDHEN, CDR2 SYDVKM. CDR3 size: 15 residues. CDR3 bases: TGTGCCAGCAGTACATCTCCGGGACTGCCCACTGAAGCTTTCTTT. It encodes CASSTSPGLPTEAFF.

The chain joins TRBV9 to TRBJ2-3; D may match TRBD1 or TRBD2 (5 bases each). The CDR3 sequence is 15 residues long. Germline V CDR1 and CDR2: SGDLS, YYNGEE. V was pared by 5 bases and J by 0 bases, with 13 bases between. The DNA of the CDR3 is TGTGCCAGCAGTGAGACCTGGGGGAGCACAGATACGCAGTATTTT. This gives the protein CASSETWGSTDTQYF.

This rearrangement joins TRBV10-3 to TRBJ1-1; 8 nucleotides match TRBD1. Germline CDR1 and CDR2: ENHRY and SYGVKD. The CDR3 runs 15 residues. The junction had 10 bases not matched to a gene; V was cut back by 5 bases and J by 5 bases. CDR3 loop: CAISSRQGAGTEAFF. The CDR3 coding sequence is TGTGCCATCAGTTCCCGCCAGGGGGCTGGTACTGAAGCTTTCTTT.

The chain recombines TRBV7-8 with TRBJ1-1, with D uncertain. The CDR3 is 15 amino acids. CDR1 SGHVS and CDR2 FQNEAQ come from the germline V gene. The V end lost 1 base, the J end lost 4 bases, and 13 bases lay between the germline ends. CDR3 bases: TGTGCCAGCAGCTTAGAGTACGGTGAGGGCACTGAAGCTTTCTTT. The encoded protein is CASSLEYGEGTEAFF.

The V call is TRBV2, the J call TRBJ2-5; D uncertain. From germline, CDR1 is SNHLY and CDR2 FYNNEI. V was clipped by 1 base and J by 5 bases, with 11 bases between them. This CDR3 has 14 residues. CDR3 nucleotides: TGTGCCAGCAGTGAAGGTAACTTCCTGGAGACCCAGTACTTC. It specifies CASSEGNFLETQYF. Full variable domain (rest looked up from reference TRBV2 and TRBJ2-5): EPEVTQTPSHQVTQMGQEVILRCVPISNHLYFYWYRQILGQKVEFLVSFYNNEISEKSEIFDDQFSVERPDGSNFTLKIRSTKLEDSAMYFCASSEGNFLETQYFGPGTRLLVL.

V usage is TRBV11-3 and J usage is TRBJ2-3; a possible D gene is TRBD2 (5 bases). Between the trimmed V and J ends, which lost 0 bases and 8 bases, there was a span of 15 bases. The V gene's germline CDR1 is SGHNT and CDR2 YENEEA. This CDR3 is 15 amino acids long. The CDR3 is CASSLDLQSGGTQYF. In DNA, the CDR3 is TGTGCCAGCAGCTTAGATCTCCAGAGCGGAGGTACGCAGTATTTT.